The rows below give T cell receptor beta chains drawn from one sample of a study of blood T cell repertoires in COVID-19. Sequencing was performed with immunoSEQ multiplex PCR; in TCRdb, only in-frame clones are kept and a portion is missing. The data hold about 52,000 clones, with less than 95% observed a single time. The sample comprised peripheral blood. The receptor set was obtained from a human donor in a cohort sampled during active COVID-19. The CDR3 runs from the conserved cysteine through the conserved F or W. A D gene is named only where the DNA matches it firmly. Not every row has a clone size; where given, it reads once, few, many or a size class.

D gene	V gene	clone size	J gene	CDR3 protein	CDR3 DNA
TRBD2	TRBV5-1	-	TRBJ2-1	CASSATSGSPRREQFF	TGCGCCAGCAGCGCAACTAGCGGGAGCCCCCGTCGTGAGCAGTTCTTC
TRBD1	TRBV7-9	-	TRBJ2-1	CASSQDRGNEQFF	TGTGCCAGCAGCCAGGACAGGGGAAATGAGCAGTTCTTC
TRBD2	TRBV20-1	-	TRBJ2-1	CSASRTSGSNEQFF	TGCAGTGCTAGTAGGACTAGCGGGAGCAATGAGCAGTTCTTC
-	TRBV9	-	TRBJ2-5	CASSATGGALETQYF	TGTGCCAGCAGCGCAACAGGAGGGGCCCTAGAGACCCAGTACTTC
-	TRBV6-5	-	TRBJ1-5	CASSYSEGRQPQHF	TGTGCCAGCAGTTACTCGGAGGGTCGTCAGCCCCAGCATTTT
-	TRBV29-1	-	TRBJ1-2	CSVETGADNYGYTF	TGCAGCGTTGAAACAGGCGCCGATAACTATGGCTACACCTTC
-	TRBV11-1	-	TRBJ2-1	CASTPGQLIYNEQFF	TGTGCCAGCACCCCCGGACAGTTGATCTACAATGAGCAGTTCTTC
TRBD1	TRBV18	-	TRBJ2-2	CASSPPRDRRFTGELFF	TGTGCCAGCTCTCCACCCCGGGACAGAAGATTCACCGGGGAGCTGTTTTTT
TRBD1	TRBV5-1	-	TRBJ2-7	CASSLGGQIYEQYF	TGCGCCAGCAGCTTGGGGGGACAGATCTACGAGCAGTACTTC
-	TRBV9	-	TRBJ2-5	CASSVGTGVGQETQYF	TGTGCCAGCAGCGTAGGCACGGGAGTTGGGCAAGAGACCCAGTACTTC
-	TRBV25-1	-	TRBJ2-1	CASSHSWEQFF	TGTGCCAGCAGTCACTCGTGGGAGCAGTTCTTC
TRBD1	TRBV7-9	-	TRBJ1-2	CASSLEGFGTGTFVHGYTF	TGTGCCAGCAGCTTAGAGGGTTTTGGGACAGGGACTTTCGTGCATGGCTACACCTTC
TRBD2	TRBV5-4	-	TRBJ2-1	CASSLGASGIRDEQFF	TGTGCCAGCAGCCTAGGGGCTAGCGGGATCAGGGATGAGCAGTTCTTC
-	TRBV11-2	-	TRBJ2-3	CASSSDSSGTDTQYF	TGTGCCAGCAGCTCGGACAGCTCTGGCACAGATACGCAGTATTTT
TRBD1	TRBV2	-	TRBJ2-2	CASTEDRGDTRGTGELFF	TGTGCCAGCACTGAGGACAGGGGCGATACTCGAGGGACCGGGGAGCTGTTTTTT
-	TRBV6-2/TRBV6-3	-	TRBJ1-1	CASSYLGGDTEAFF	TGTGCCAGCAGTTACTTAGGGGGGGACACTGAAGCTTTCTTT
-	TRBV5-1	-	TRBJ2-3	CASSLRLSDTQYF	TGCGCCAGCAGCTTGAGACTGTCAGATACGCAGTATTTT
-	TRBV18	-	TRBJ2-1	CASSPPTVERSYNEQFF	TGTGCCAGCTCACCGCCCACGGTCGAGCGCTCCTACAATGAGCAGTTCTTC
-	TRBV7-9	once	TRBJ2-1	CASSLARDHDKSEQFF	TGTGCCAGCAGCTTAGCGCGGGACCACGACAAGAGTGAGCAGTTCTTC
TRBD1	TRBV20-1	-	TRBJ1-2	CSQTTGYGYTF	TGCAGTCAAACGACAGGGTACGGCTACACCTTC
-	TRBV18	-	TRBJ1-1	CASSPPGPSGRTEAFF	TGTGCCAGCTCACCACCGGGACCGTCCGGGAGGACTGAAGCTTTCTTT
-	TRBV28	few	TRBJ1-2	CASTVSVTMGYTF	TGTGCCAGCACCGTCAGCGTAACTATGGGCTACACCTTC
-	TRBV27	-	TRBJ1-6	CASSLGRAGSPLHF	TGTGCCAGCAGTTTGGGCAGGGCCGGCTCACCCCTCCACTTT
TRBD2	TRBV5-1	-	TRBJ2-2	CASSSSGRNTGELFF	TGCGCCAGTTCCTCTAGCGGGAGGAACACCGGGGAGCTGTTTTTT
-	TRBV28	-	TRBJ2-3	CASSPSTDTQYF	TGTGCCAGCAGTCCATCCACAGATACGCAGTATTTT
-	TRBV5-4	-	TRBJ2-1	CASSLAREFSEQFF	TGTGCCAGCAGCTTGGCTAGAGAGTTTAGTGAGCAGTTCTTC
-	TRBV9	-	TRBJ2-1	CASSVSPSIGGEQFF	TGTGCCAGCAGCGTAAGTCCATCCATCGGAGGTGAGCAGTTCTTC
-	TRBV5-1	-	TRBJ1-5	CASSRGLNQPQHF	TGCGCCAGCAGCCGAGGACTCAATCAGCCCCAGCATTTT
-	TRBV11-3	-	TRBJ2-2	CASSLGGSGTGELFF	TGTGCCAGCAGCTTAGGAGGGAGCGGAACCGGGGAGCTGTTTTTT
TRBD1	TRBV4-1	-	TRBJ1-3	CASSQGRQGSGNTIYF	TGCGCCAGCAGCCAAGGTCGACAGGGCTCTGGAAACACCATATATTTT
TRBD2	TRBV5-1	-	TRBJ2-7	CASTGGAGVEQYF	TGCGCCAGCACCGGGGGAGCGGGAGTCGAGCAGTACTTC
TRBD1	TRBV19	-	TRBJ1-2	CASSFGQGGYGYTF	TGTGCCAGTAGTTTTGGACAGGGGGGTTATGGCTACACCTTC
TRBD2	TRBV18	-	TRBJ2-7	CASSPAGGPDEQYF	TGTGCCAGCTCACCAGCGGGAGGGCCGGACGAGCAGTACTTC
TRBD1	TRBV6-5	-	TRBJ2-7	CASRDRSDRGPAKYF	TGTGCCAGCAGAGACAGATCCGACAGGGGGCCCGCGAAGTACTTC
-	TRBV12-1	-	TRBJ2-7	CASRPHSGRSSYEQYF	TGTGCCAGCAGACCCCATAGCGGGAGGAGCTCCTACGAGCAGTACTTC
TRBD2	TRBV11-2	once	TRBJ2-1	CASSQPGLAGGYNEQFF	TGTGCCAGCAGCCAGCCGGGACTAGCGGGAGGTTACAATGAGCAGTTCTTC
TRBD1	TRBV19	-	TRBJ1-5	CASSIGTGGGQPQHF	TGTGCCAGTAGTATCGGCACAGGGGGCGGTCAGCCCCAGCATTTT
TRBD1	TRBV7-2	-	TRBJ1-5	CASSPWTGVNQPQHF	TGTGCCAGCAGCCCGTGGACAGGGGTCAATCAGCCCCAGCATTTT
-	TRBV11-2	once	TRBJ1-1	CASRKQGADTEAFF	TGTGCCAGCAGGAAACAGGGAGCGGACACTGAAGCTTTCTTT